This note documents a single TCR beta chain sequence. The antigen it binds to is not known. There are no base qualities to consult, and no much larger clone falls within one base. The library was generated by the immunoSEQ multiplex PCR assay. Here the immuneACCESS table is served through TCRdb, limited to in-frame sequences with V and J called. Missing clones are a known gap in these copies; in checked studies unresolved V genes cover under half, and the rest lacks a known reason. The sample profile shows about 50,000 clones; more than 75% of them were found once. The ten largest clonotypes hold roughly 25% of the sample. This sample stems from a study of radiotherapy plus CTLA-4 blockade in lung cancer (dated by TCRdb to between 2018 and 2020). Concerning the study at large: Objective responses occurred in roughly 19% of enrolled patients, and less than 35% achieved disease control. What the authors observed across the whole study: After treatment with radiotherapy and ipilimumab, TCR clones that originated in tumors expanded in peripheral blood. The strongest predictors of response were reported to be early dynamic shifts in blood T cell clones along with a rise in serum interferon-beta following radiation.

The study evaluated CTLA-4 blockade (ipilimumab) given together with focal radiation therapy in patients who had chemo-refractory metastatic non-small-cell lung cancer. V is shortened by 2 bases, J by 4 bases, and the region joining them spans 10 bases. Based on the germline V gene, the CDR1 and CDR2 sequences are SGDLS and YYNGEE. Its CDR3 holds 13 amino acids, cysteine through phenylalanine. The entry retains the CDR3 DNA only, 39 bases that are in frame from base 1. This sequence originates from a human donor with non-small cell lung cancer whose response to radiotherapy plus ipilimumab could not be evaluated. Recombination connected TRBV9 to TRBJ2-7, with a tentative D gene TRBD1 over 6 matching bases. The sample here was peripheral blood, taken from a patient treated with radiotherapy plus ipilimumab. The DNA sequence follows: TGTGCCAGCAGCGTCACCGACAGGTACGAGCAGTACTTC. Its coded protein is CASSVTDRYEQYF.